The 28 T cell receptor beta chains below come from one sample, sequenced in a study of T cell repertoires in cytomegalovirus infection. TCRdb processed the reads anew with MiXCR; each CDR3 protein has one entry. The sample gives around 800,000 distinct CDR3 sequences, around a third of which show up once; around an eighth is in the top ten. No antigen has been assigned to these receptors. The specimen comprised cultured CD8+ T cells from PBMCs, sampled from culture after CMV antigen stimulation. All receptors derive from a human donor in good health (CMV status not recorded). Some clones in this sample may be carry-over from other donors' samples.

V and J are TRBV7-8 and TRBJ1-1; D may be TRBD1 (5 bases). Trimming shortened V by 10 bases and J by 6 bases, and 15 bases separated the two germline ends. Per germline, CDR1 SGHVS and CDR2 FQNEAQ. The CDR3 is 12 amino acids. CDR3: CATGTPGPEAFF. DNA for the CDR3: TGTGCCACGGGGACCCCCGGACCTGAAGCTTTCTTT. Based on the CDR3 plus reference TRBV7-8 and TRBJ1-1, the full variable domain is GAGVSQSPRYKVAKRGQDVALRCDPISGHVSLFWYQQALGQGPEFLTYFQNEAQLDKSGLPSDRFFAERPEGSVSTLKIQRTQQEDSAVYLCATGTPGPEAFFGQGTRLTVV.

This clonotype was seen many times. This chain uses TRBV7-8 with TRBJ2-3, with 13 bases identical to TRBD2. Germline CDR1 SGHVS, CDR2 FQNEAQ. After removal of 0 bases from V and 4 bases from J, the junction contained 1 base not matched to a gene. The CDR3 is 16 residues long. CDR3 bases: TGTGCCAGCAGCTTAGCGGGACTAGCGGGACCAGATACGCAGTATTTT. Translated, it gives CASSLAGLAGPDTQYF. Full variable domain (rest looked up from reference TRBV7-8 and TRBJ2-3): GAGVSQSPRYKVAKRGQDVALRCDPISGHVSLFWYQQALGQGPEFLTYFQNEAQLDKSGLPSDRFFAERPEGSVSTLKIQRTQQEDSAVYLCASSLAGLAGPDTQYFGPGTRLTVL.

CDR3 sequence reads: CASSLEVSGEKLFF. Here the CDR3 DNA reads TGCGCCAGCAGCTTGGAAGTTAGCGGGGAAAAACTGTTTTTT. V gene TRBV5-1 combines with J gene TRBJ1-4; D is ambiguous. The V end was cut by 0 bases, the J end by 8 bases, with 11 bases between. The V gene's germline CDR1 is SGHRS and CDR2 YFSETQ. The CDR3 length is 14 residues.

The chain recombines TRBV6-1 with TRBJ1-5; D is uncertain. Germline V gene sequence: CDR1 MNHNS, CDR2 SASEGT. The CDR3 is 15 amino acids. V lost 5 bases and J lost 5, with 16 bases in between. The CDR3 spells CASSPHDGGDQPQHF. In nucleotides, the CDR3 is TGTGCCAGCAGTCCTCATGACGGAGGCGATCAGCCCCAGCATTTT.

The chain is built from TRBV12-3 or TRBV12-4 and TRBJ2-1; either TRBD1 or TRBD2 may supply D (7 bases each). This CDR3 comprises 16 residues. V was pared by 6 bases and J by 0 bases, with 15 bases between. In nucleotides, the CDR3 is TGTGCCAGCAGGGGGGGAGGGGGCCCCTCCTACAATGAGCAGTTCTTC. This sequence encodes CASRGGGGPSYNEQFF.

A few counts support this clonotype. The chain is built from TRBV6-2 or TRBV6-3 and TRBJ2-1, with 9 bases matching TRBD1. Losses at the gene ends were 2 bases for V and 9 bases for J; bases not matched to a gene: 11. CDR1 MNHEY and CDR2 SVGEGT come from the germline V gene. CDR3 length: 16 amino acids. Written as DNA, the CDR3 is TGTGCCAGCAGTTACCCCGGGACAGGGACTTTCGGTGAGCAGTTCTTC. It specifies CASSYPGTGTFGEQFF.

The chain has TRBV5-1 and TRBJ2-5, with D hard to call. CDR1 and CDR2 (germline): SGHRS, YFSETQ. The CDR3 has 15 amino acids. V was trimmed by 0 bases and J by 2 bases, leaving 11 bases between them. CDR3 sequence: CASSLEAAPQETQYF. CDR3 nucleotides: TGCGCCAGCAGCTTGGAGGCAGCCCCACAAGAGACCCAGTACTTC.

The J gene is TRBJ2-5, the V gene TRBV7-9; tentative D call: TRBD1 (5 bases). The length of the CDR3 is 17 residues. Germline CDR1 SEHNR, CDR2 FQNEAQ (reference sequence). The V end was cut by 5 bases, the J end by 2 bases, with 21 bases between. For the CDR3, the DNA is TGTGCCAGCAGCCTATCCCCCGTGGGGCGAAAACAAGAGACCCAGTACTTC. Translation: CASSLSPVGRKQETQYF. The entire variable domain, with the rest obtained from reference TRBV7-9 and TRBJ2-5, is as follows: DTGVSQNPRHKITKRGQNVTFRCDPISEHNRLYWYRQTLGQGPEFLTYFQNEAQLEKSRLLSDRFSAERPKGSFSTLEIQRTEQGDSAMYLCASSLSPVGRKQETQYFGPGTRLLVL.

The sample holds many counts of this clonotype. This chain links TRBV7-6 with TRBJ1-4, with 9 bases lining up with TRBD1. The CDR3 runs to 12 residues. The germline gives CDR1 SGHVS, CDR2 FNYEAQ. Losses at the gene ends were 4 bases for V and 12 bases for J; bases not matched to a gene: 3. This chain's CDR3 is CASSYTGGELFF. The CDR3 region has the DNA TGTGCCAGCAGCTATACAGGGGGCGAACTGTTTTTT.

The chain carries TRBV5-4 and TRBJ2-3, with 14 bases matching TRBD2. Germline CDR1 reads SGHNT; CDR2 reads YYREEE (reference sequence). This CDR3 contains 16 residues. V shed 2 bases, J shed 3 bases, and the junction held 2 bases outside the gene matches. The CDR3 sequence is CASSLWTSGGTDTQYF. As DNA, the CDR3 is TGTGCCAGCAGCTTATGGACTAGCGGGGGGACAGATACGCAGTATTTT.

The chain carries TRBV27 and TRBJ2-1; D is ambiguous. Germline V gene data show CDR1 as MNHEY and CDR2 as SMNVEV (reference sequence). CDR3 size: 13 residues. Trimming took off 3 bases at V and 9 bases at J, with 12 bases between the two ends. The CDR3 protein is CASSFPTQREQFF. CDR3 DNA: TGTGCCAGCAGTTTCCCTACTCAGCGTGAGCAGTTCTTC.

This clonotype was counted only a few times. The chain joins TRBV4-1 to TRBJ2-3; a possible D gene is TRBD2 (6 bases). The germline CDR1 and CDR2 sequences are MGHRA and YSYEKL. Trimming pared 1 base from V and 2 bases from J, leaving 13 bases between. The CDR3 totals 16 residues. In nucleotides, the CDR3 is TGCGCCAGCAGCCAAGTGGGTAGCGGTTCCACAGATACGCAGTATTTT. Its protein is CASSQVGSGSTDTQYF.

This clonotype appeared a few times. The chain employs TRBV4-3 and TRBJ1-3; possible D gene TRBD1, 5 bases. Per germline, CDR1 LGHNA and CDR2 YSLEER. This CDR3 is 15 amino acids long. With 1 base removed from V and 3 bases from J, the gap between germline ends came to 10 bases. The chain's CDR3 is CASSQGEGDGNTIYF. CDR3 sequence (DNA): TGCGCCAGCAGCCAAGGTGAAGGGGATGGAAACACCATATATTTT.

The V gene is TRBV15, the J gene TRBJ2-2; 9 bases agree with TRBD1. The trim removed 7 bases at V and 3 bases at J, leaving 3 bases unmatched. The CDR3 covers 14 residues. From germline, CDR1 is LNHNV and CDR2 YYDKDF (reference sequence). Here the CDR3 DNA reads TGTGCCACCATTCGGACAGGGGACACCGGGGAGCTGTTTTTT. Protein product: CATIRTGDTGELFF.

This clonotype came up a few times. This rearrangement joins TRBV6-2 or TRBV6-3 to TRBJ2-1; TRBD2 matches at 10 bases. The germline V gene has CDR1 MNHEY and CDR2 SVGEGT. Germline trimming cut 2 bases from V and 8 bases from J; bases unmatched to any gene: 3. The CDR3 has 14 residues. The CDR3 is CASSYVAGGYEQFF. CDR3 in DNA: TGTGCCAGCAGTTACGTAGCGGGGGGTTATGAGCAGTTCTTC.

In its sample, this clonotype was seen a few times. This chain joins TRBV10-3 and TRBJ1-4; D might be TRBD1 (6 bases). The V gene's germline CDR1 is ENHRY and CDR2 SYGVKD. Between the trimmed V and J ends, which lost 1 base and 6 bases, there was a span of 9 bases. The CDR3 is 14 amino acids. The CDR3 region has the DNA TGTGCCATCAGTGAGTACAGGGATGATGAAAAACTGTTTTTT. Translated, it gives CAISEYRDDEKLFF.

The chain joins TRBV15 to TRBJ1-2; D remains ambiguous. The CDR3 has 14 amino acids. V was clipped by 1 base and J by 7 bases, with 13 bases between them. Germline CDR1 and CDR2: LNHNV and YYDKDF (reference sequence). The CDR3 DNA sequence: TGTGCCACCAGCAGAGTCTTATCGGGTGGTGGCTACACCTTC. Amino acids: CATSRVLSGGGYTF. Drawing the rest from reference TRBV15 and TRBJ1-2, the complete variable domain is DAMVIQNPRYQVTQFGKPVTLSCSQTLNHNVMYWYQQKSSQAPKLLFHYYDKDFNNEADTPDNFQSRRPNTSFCFLDIRSPGLGDTAMYLCATSRVLSGGGYTFGSGTRLTVV.

This chain uses TRBV24-1 with TRBJ2-1; 11 positions match TRBD2. Germline loops: CDR1 KGHDR, CDR2 SFDVKD. This CDR3 is 17 amino acids long. V trimming: 6 bases; J trimming: 0 bases; junction bases outside the gene matches: 6. The CDR3 nucleotides are TGTGCCACCAGTACTACTAGCGGGGGTAGCTCCTACAATGAGCAGTTCTTC. This sequence encodes CATSTTSGGSSYNEQFF.

This clonotype was picked up many times. The chain joins TRBV7-6 to TRBJ2-3, with 10 bases identical to TRBD1. The junction had 10 bases not matched to a gene; V was cut back by 1 base and J by 0 bases. CDR1 is SGHVS, CDR2 FNYEAQ, per germline. The CDR3 runs 19 residues. This CDR3 reads CASSLERTGGRRSTDTQYF. As DNA, the CDR3 is TGTGCCAGCAGCTTAGAGAGGACAGGGGGTAGAAGGAGCACAGATACGCAGTATTTT. The variable domain in full, with the rest retrieved from reference TRBV7-6 and TRBJ2-3, is GAGVSQSPRYKVTKRGQDVALRCDPISGHVSLYWYRQALGQGPEFLTYFNYEAQQDKSGLPNDRFSAERPEGSISTLTIQRTEQRDSAMYRCASSLERTGGRRSTDTQYFGPGTRLTVL.

The chain uses TRBV6-5 and TRBJ2-2, with 13 bases lining up with TRBD2. This CDR3 contains 18 residues. Germline V gene data show CDR1 as MNHEY and CDR2 as SVGAGI. V was pared by 2 bases and J by 3 bases, with 6 bases of the junction left unmatched. In DNA form, the CDR3 reads TGTGCCAGCAGTTACGAGACTAGCGGGGGGACTTACACCGGGGAGCTGTTTTTT. It specifies CASSYETSGGTYTGELFF.

This clonotype came up many times. The chain couples TRBV4-1 to TRBJ1-2, with TRBD1 as a possible D gene (5 bases). The CDR3 totals 15 residues. Trimming left V 1 base short and J 2 bases short, with 11 bases between. Germline loops: CDR1 MGHRA, CDR2 YSYEKL. The DNA of the CDR3 is TGCGCCAGCAGCCAAGTGAGTGGGGGAAACTATGGCTACACCTTC. Its translation is CASSQVSGGNYGYTF.

The V and J genes are TRBV4-1 and TRBJ2-1; the D is unclear. Germline lookup yields CDR1 MGHRA and CDR2 YSYEKL. V shed 3 bases and J shed 8 bases, with 8 bases lying between them. The CDR3 is 12 residues long. CDR3 sequence: CASSHPFDEQFF. The CDR3 bases are TGCGCCAGCAGCCACCCCTTTGATGAGCAGTTCTTC.

Details on this clonotype: A read error may be the cause here, since a much bigger clone is one base away. This chain joins TRBV7-6 and TRBJ1-1; D is possibly TRBD1 (5 bases). From germline, CDR1 is SGHVS and CDR2 FNYEAQ. The CDR3 totals 16 residues. V lost 5 bases and J lost 2, with 18 bases in between. The CDR3 loop reads CASSHEGRPQNTEAFF. DNA of the CDR3: TGTGCCAGCAGCCACGAGGGGAGACCTCAAAACACTGAAGCTTTCTTT.

This clonotype was counted only a few times. V is TRBV7-6 and J is TRBJ2-2, with 10 bases that match TRBD2. Trimming removed 5 bases from V and 0 bases from J; junction bases left unmatched: 6. Per germline, CDR1 SGHVS and CDR2 FNYEAQ. The length of the CDR3 is 17 residues. The CDR3 loop is CASSTDSGGPNTGELFF. CDR3 DNA: TGTGCCAGCAGCACCGATAGCGGGGGGCCGAACACCGGGGAGCTGTTTTTT.

This clonotype was counted ten times or more. The chain employs TRBV5-4 and TRBJ2-5; D uncertain. V shed 4 bases and J shed 3 bases, with 10 bases lying between them. There are 13 residues in the CDR3. The V gene's germline CDR1 is SGHNT and CDR2 YYREEE (reference sequence). The CDR3 DNA sequence: TGTGCCAGCAGCCCCATCAGTAAAGAGACCCAGTACTTC. Its translation is CASSPISKETQYF.

This clonotype showed up just a few times. The chain has TRBV7-9 and TRBJ1-3, with 7 bases that match TRBD1. V dropped 3 bases and J dropped 0; count of bases not matched to a gene: 2. The CDR3 is made up of 15 amino acids. Looked up from germline, CDR1 is SEHNR and CDR2 is FQNEAQ (reference sequence). This chain's CDR3 is CASSFDRVSGNTIYF. CDR3 sequence (DNA): TGTGCCAGCAGCTTTGACAGGGTCTCTGGAAACACCATATATTTT.

There are a few counts of this clonotype. The chain couples TRBV9 to TRBJ1-1; TRBD1 is a possible D gene (5 bases). In germline, CDR1 is SGDLS, CDR2 YYNGEE. V was pared by 4 bases and J by 7 bases, with 17 bases between. The CDR3 has 14 residues. This chain's CDR3 is CASSLRPLGVEAFF. Here the CDR3 DNA reads TGTGCCAGCAGCCTCCGCCCTCTAGGGGTTGAAGCTTTCTTT.

This clonotype was detected ten times or more. CDR3 amino acids: CASSLARTESSEAFF. CDR3 coding DNA: TGTGCCAGCAGCTTAGCGCGGACAGAGTCTTCTGAAGCTTTCTTT. The rearrangement uses TRBV7-8 and TRBJ1-1, with D perhaps matching TRBD1 (6 bases). Trimming shortened V by 0 bases and J by 6 bases, and 14 bases separated the two germline ends. This CDR3 contains 15 residues. CDR1 is SGHVS and CDR2 is FQNEAQ in the germline V gene. The full variable domain, with the rest looked up from reference TRBV7-8 and TRBJ1-1, is GAGVSQSPRYKVAKRGQDVALRCDPISGHVSLFWYQQALGQGPEFLTYFQNEAQLDKSGLPSDRFFAERPEGSVSTLKIQRTQQEDSAVYLCASSLARTESSEAFFGQGTRLTVV.